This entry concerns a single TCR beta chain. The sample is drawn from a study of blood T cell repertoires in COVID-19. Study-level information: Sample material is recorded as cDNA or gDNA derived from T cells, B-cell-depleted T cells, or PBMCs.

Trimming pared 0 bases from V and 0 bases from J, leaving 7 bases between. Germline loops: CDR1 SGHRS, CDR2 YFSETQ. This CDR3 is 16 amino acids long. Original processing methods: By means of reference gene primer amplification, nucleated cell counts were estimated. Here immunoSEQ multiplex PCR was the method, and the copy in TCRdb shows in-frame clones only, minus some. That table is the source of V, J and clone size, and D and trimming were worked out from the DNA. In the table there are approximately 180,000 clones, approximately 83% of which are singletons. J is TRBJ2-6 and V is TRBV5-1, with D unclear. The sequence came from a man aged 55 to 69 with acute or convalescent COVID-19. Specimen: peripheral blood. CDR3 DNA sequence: TGCGCCAGCAGCTTGGGAGTTTCCTCTGGGGCCAACGTCCTGACTTTC. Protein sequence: CASSLGVSSGANVLTF.